The present entry profiles one TCR beta chain with its context. This sample stems from a study of blood T cells in healthy people across ages. For the second PCR, which ran for about 7 to 11 cycles, a sample-barcoded 5' primer and a J-beta primer mix were used. One entry per CDR3 protein, called by TCRdb with MiXCR from the 5' RACE reads. There are more than 650,000 distinct CDR3 sequences in the sample; approximately 22% occur only once, and around 21% lies in the top ten. Germline loops: CDR1 SGHRS, CDR2 YFSETQ. The ends were cut back, 3 bases at V and 3 bases at J, with 9 bases in the middle. The CDR3 totals 14 residues.

The rearrangement joins TRBV5-1 to TRBJ1-4; tentative D call: TRBD1 (5 bases). The specimen was blood. This TCR came from a man between 65 and 80 years old in good health. CDR3 loop: CASSWGSPNEKLFF. Here the CDR3 DNA reads TGCGCCAGCAGCTGGGGCAGCCCTAATGAAAAACTGTTTTTT.